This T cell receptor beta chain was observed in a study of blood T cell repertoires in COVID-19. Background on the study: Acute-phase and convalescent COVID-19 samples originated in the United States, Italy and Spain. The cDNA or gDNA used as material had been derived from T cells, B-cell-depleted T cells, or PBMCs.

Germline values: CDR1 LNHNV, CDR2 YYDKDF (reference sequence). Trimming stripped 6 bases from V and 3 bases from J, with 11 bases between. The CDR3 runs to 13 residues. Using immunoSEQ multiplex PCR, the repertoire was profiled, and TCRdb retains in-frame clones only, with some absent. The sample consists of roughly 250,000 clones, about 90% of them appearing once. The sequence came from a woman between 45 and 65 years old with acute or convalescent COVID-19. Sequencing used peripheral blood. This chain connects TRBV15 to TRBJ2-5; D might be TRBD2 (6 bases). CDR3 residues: CATRRDGEETQYF. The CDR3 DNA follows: TGTGCCACCAGGCGGGACGGAGAAGAGACCCAGTACTTC.